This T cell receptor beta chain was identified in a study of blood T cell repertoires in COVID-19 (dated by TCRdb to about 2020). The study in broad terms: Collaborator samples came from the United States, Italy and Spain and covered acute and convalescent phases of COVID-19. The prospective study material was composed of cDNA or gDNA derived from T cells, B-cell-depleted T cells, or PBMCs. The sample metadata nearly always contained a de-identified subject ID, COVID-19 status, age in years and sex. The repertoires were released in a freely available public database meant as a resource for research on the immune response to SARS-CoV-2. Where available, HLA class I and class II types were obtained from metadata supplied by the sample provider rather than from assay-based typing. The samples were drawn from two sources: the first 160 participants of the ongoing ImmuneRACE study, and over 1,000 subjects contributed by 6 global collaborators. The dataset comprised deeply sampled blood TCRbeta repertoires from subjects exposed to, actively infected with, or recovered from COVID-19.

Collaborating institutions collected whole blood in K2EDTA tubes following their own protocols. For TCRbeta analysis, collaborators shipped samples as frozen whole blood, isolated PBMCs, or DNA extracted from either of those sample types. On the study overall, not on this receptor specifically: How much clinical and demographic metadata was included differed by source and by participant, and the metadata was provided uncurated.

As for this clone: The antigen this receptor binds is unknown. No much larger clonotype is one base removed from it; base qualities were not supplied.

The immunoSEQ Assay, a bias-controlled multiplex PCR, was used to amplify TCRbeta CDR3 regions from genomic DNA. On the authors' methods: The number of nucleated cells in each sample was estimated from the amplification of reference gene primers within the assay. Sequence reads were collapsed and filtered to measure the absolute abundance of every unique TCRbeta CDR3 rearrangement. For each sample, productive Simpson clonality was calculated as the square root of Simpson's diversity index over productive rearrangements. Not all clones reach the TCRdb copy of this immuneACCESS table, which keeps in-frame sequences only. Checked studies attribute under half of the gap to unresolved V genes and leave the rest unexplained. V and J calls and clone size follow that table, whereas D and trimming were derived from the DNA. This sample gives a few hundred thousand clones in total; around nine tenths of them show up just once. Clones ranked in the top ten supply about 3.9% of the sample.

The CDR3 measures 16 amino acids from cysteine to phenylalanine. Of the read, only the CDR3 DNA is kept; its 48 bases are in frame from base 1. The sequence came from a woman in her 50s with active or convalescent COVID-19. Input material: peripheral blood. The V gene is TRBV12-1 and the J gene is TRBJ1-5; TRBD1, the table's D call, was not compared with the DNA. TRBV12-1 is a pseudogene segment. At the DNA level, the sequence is TGTGCCAGCAGCTTTCAGTCAGGGCAGAGCAATCAGCCCCAGCATTTT. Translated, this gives CASSFQSGQSNQPQHF.